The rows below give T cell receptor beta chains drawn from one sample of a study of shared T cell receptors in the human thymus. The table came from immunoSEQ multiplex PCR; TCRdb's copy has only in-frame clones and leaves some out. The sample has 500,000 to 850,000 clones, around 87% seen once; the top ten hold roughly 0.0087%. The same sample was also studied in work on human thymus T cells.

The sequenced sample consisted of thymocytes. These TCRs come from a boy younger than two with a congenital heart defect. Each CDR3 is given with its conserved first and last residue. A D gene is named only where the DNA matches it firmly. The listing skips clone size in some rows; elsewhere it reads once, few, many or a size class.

CDR3: CASGLESGSYEQFF
DNA: TGCGCCAGCGGGTTGGAGAGCGGGAGCTATGAGCAGTTCTTC
D: TRBD2
size: NA
V: TRBV5-1
length: 14
J: TRBJ2-1

CDR3: CATASPTSGWGEQYF
DNA: TGTGCCACAGCCTCCCCGACTAGTGGTTGGGGCGAGCAGTACTTC
D: NA
size: NA
V: TRBV15
length: 15
J: TRBJ2-7

CDR3: CSVVYRGNYGYTF
DNA: TGCAGCGTTGTTTACAGGGGAAACTATGGCTACACCTTC
D: TRBD1
size: NA
V: TRBV29-1
length: 13
J: TRBJ1-2

CDR3: CAISESLAANDEQFF
DNA: TGTGCCATCAGTGAGTCTCTAGCGGCAAATGATGAGCAGTTCTTC
D: TRBD2
size: NA
V: TRBV10-3
length: 15
J: TRBJ2-1

CDR3: CASSLSRYEQYF
DNA: TGTGCCAGCAGCCTGAGTCGCTACGAGCAGTACTTC
D: NA
size: NA
V: TRBV6-1
length: 12
J: TRBJ2-7

CDR3: CASSFTAGTDTQYF
DNA: TGTGCCAGCAGCTTTACTGCGGGCACAGATACGCAGTATTTT
D: NA
size: NA
V: TRBV7-3
length: 14
J: TRBJ2-3

CDR3: CASSLGPRGSTSYEQYF
DNA: TGTGCCAGCAGTTTGGGGCCTCGGGGGTCAACCTCCTACGAGCAGTACTTC
D: NA
size: once
V: TRBV27
length: 17
J: TRBJ2-7

CDR3: CASSLTGLAGPDTQYF
DNA: TGTGCCAGCAGCTTGACCGGACTAGCGGGGCCCGATACGCAGTATTTT
D: TRBD2
size: NA
V: TRBV5-4
length: 16
J: TRBJ2-3

CDR3: CASSPGLAGGRDEQYF
DNA: TGTGCCAGCAGCCCGGGACTAGCGGGGGGGCGGGACGAGCAGTACTTC
D: TRBD2
size: NA
V: TRBV11-3
length: 16
J: TRBJ2-7

CDR3: CASSQDVHSKRAYEQYF
DNA: TGCGCCAGCAGCCAAGATGTCCACAGCAAGAGGGCCTACGAGCAGTACTTC
D: NA
size: once
V: TRBV4-1
length: 17
J: TRBJ2-7

CDR3: CASSSGTGGEGYTF
DNA: TGTGCCAGCAGCTCCGGGACAGGGGGCGAGGGCTACACCTTC
D: TRBD1
size: NA
V: TRBV7-2
length: 14
J: TRBJ1-2

CDR3: CASSEDFRDRLDNEQFF
DNA: TGCGCCAGCAGCGAAGATTTCCGGGACAGGCTGGACAATGAGCAGTTCTTC
D: TRBD1
size: NA
V: TRBV4-3
length: 17
J: TRBJ2-1

CDR3: CAWRDTEIYGYTF
DNA: TGTGCCTGGAGGGACACAGAAATCTATGGCTACACCTTC
D: NA
size: NA
V: TRBV30
length: 13
J: TRBJ1-2

CDR3: CASTLGSSGNTGELFF
DNA: TGTGCCAGCACCCTTGGCTCTAGCGGCAACACCGGGGAGCTGTTTTTT
D: TRBD2
size: NA
V: TRBV5-4
length: 16
J: TRBJ2-2

CDR3: CASSQGTGSQPQHF
DNA: TGTGCCAGCAGCCAAGGGACAGGGAGCCAGCCCCAGCATTTT
D: TRBD1
size: NA
V: TRBV7-6
length: 14
J: TRBJ1-5

CDR3: CASSQAGSPLHF
DNA: TGTGCCAGCAGCCAGGCCGGGTCACCCCTCCACTTT
D: NA
size: few
V: TRBV14
length: 12
J: TRBJ1-6

CDR3: CASSRTGGHGELFF
DNA: TGTGCCAGCAGTCGGACAGGGGGACACGGGGAGCTGTTTTTT
D: TRBD1
size: few
V: TRBV6-4
length: 14
J: TRBJ2-2

CDR3: CASSQGVLRGLNTGELFF
DNA: TGCGCCAGCAGCCAAGGTGTGCTGCGGGGGCTAAACACCGGGGAGCTGTTTTTT
D: NA
size: NA
V: TRBV4-3
length: 18
J: TRBJ2-2

CDR3: CASSYSQGEQYF
DNA: TGTGCCAGCAGTTACTCCCAGGGCGAGCAGTACTTC
D: NA
size: NA
V: TRBV6-5
length: 12
J: TRBJ2-7

CDR3: CASSGTSSILAKNIQYF
DNA: TGTGCCAGCAGCGGGACTAGCAGCATCCTAGCCAAAAACATTCAGTACTTC
D: TRBD2
size: NA
V: TRBV5-6
length: 17
J: TRBJ2-4

CDR3: CASSCGQGATEAFF
DNA: TGTGCCAGCAGTTGCGGACAGGGTGCGACTGAAGCTTTCTTT
D: TRBD1
size: NA
V: TRBV6-5
length: 14
J: TRBJ1-1

CDR3: CASSRDSHYGYTF
DNA: TGTGCCAGCAGCCGGGACAGCCACTATGGCTACACCTTC
D: TRBD1
size: few
V: TRBV7-9
length: 13
J: TRBJ1-2

CDR3: CASSEVLAGAYQETQYF
DNA: TGTGCCAGCAGTGAAGTGTTAGCGGGGGCGTACCAAGAGACCCAGTACTTC
D: TRBD2
size: NA
V: TRBV2
length: 17
J: TRBJ2-5

CDR3: CAGTQGGLGDSPLHF
DNA: TGTGCCGGGACCCAGGGGGGTCTGGGAGATTCACCCCTCCACTTT
D: TRBD1
size: NA
V: TRBV28
length: 15
J: TRBJ1-6

CDR3: CASSHDYTDRYEQYF
DNA: TGCGCCAGCAGCCATGACTACACAGACCGATACGAGCAGTACTTC
D: NA
size: NA
V: TRBV4-1
length: 15
J: TRBJ2-7

CDR3: CASRERGNSYEQYF
DNA: TGTGCCAGCCGTGAACGGGGAAACTCCTACGAGCAGTACTTC
D: NA
size: NA
V: TRBV28
length: 14
J: TRBJ2-7

CDR3: CASSQELNRDDEQYF
DNA: TGCGCCAGCAGCCAAGAACTAAACAGGGACGACGAGCAGTACTTC
D: NA
size: few
V: TRBV4-1
length: 15
J: TRBJ2-7

CDR3: CASSDSWGGGSTDTQYF
DNA: TGTGCCAGCAGTGACTCTTGGGGCGGGGGAAGCACAGATACGCAGTATTTT
D: TRBD2
size: NA
V: TRBV6-4
length: 17
J: TRBJ2-3

CDR3: CASSAHYNEQFF
DNA: TGTGCCAGCAGTGCTCACTATAATGAGCAGTTCTTC
D: NA
size: NA
V: TRBV25-1
length: 12
J: TRBJ2-1

CDR3: CASSLSWTDACEQYF
DNA: TGTGCCAGCAGCTTGTCGTGGACAGATGCATGCGAGCAGTACTTC
D: NA
size: few
V: TRBV5-8
length: 15
J: TRBJ2-7

CDR3: CSVTGLAGGLEQFF
DNA: TGCAGCGTCACCGGACTAGCGGGAGGGCTTGAGCAGTTCTTC
D: TRBD2
size: NA
V: TRBV29-1
length: 14
J: TRBJ2-1

CDR3: CAWSVRTGRTEAFF
DNA: TGTGCCTGGAGTGTTAGGACAGGGAGAACTGAAGCTTTCTTT
D: TRBD1
size: once
V: TRBV30
length: 14
J: TRBJ1-1

CDR3: CASSPRTGPISGANVLTF
DNA: TGTGCCAGCAGTCCCCGGACAGGGCCTATCTCTGGGGCCAACGTCCTGACTTTC
D: TRBD1
size: NA
V: TRBV27
length: 18
J: TRBJ2-6

CDR3: CATWARRVDSPLHF
DNA: TGTGCCACCTGGGCCCGCAGGGTTGATTCACCCCTCCACTTT
D: NA
size: once
V: TRBV19
length: 14
J: TRBJ1-6

CDR3: CASSERDRGNSPLHF
DNA: TGTGCCAGCAGCGAGAGGGACAGGGGGAATTCACCCCTCCACTTT
D: TRBD1
size: NA
V: TRBV9
length: 15
J: TRBJ1-6

CDR3: CATSRLGGRSYNEQFF
DNA: TGTGCCACCAGCAGGCTCGGGGGGCGGTCGTACAATGAGCAGTTCTTC
D: NA
size: once
V: TRBV15
length: 16
J: TRBJ2-1

CDR3: CASSLSDRVFYEQYF
DNA: TGTGCCAGCAGCCTATCGGACAGGGTATTTTACGAGCAGTACTTC
D: TRBD1
size: NA
V: TRBV5-6
length: 15
J: TRBJ2-7

CDR3: CAGSPGQRRNSPLHF
DNA: TGTGCCGGCAGCCCGGGACAGAGGAGGAATTCACCCCTCCACTTT
D: TRBD1
size: NA
V: TRBV5-6
length: 15
J: TRBJ1-6

CDR3: CASSQTGVETQYF
DNA: TGCGCCAGCAGCCAAACAGGGGTAGAGACCCAGTACTTC
D: TRBD1
size: once
V: TRBV4-3
length: 13
J: TRBJ2-5

CDR3: CASSQQGGKETQYF
DNA: TGTGCCAGCAGCCAACAGGGGGGAAAAGAGACCCAGTACTTC
D: NA
size: NA
V: TRBV4-2
length: 14
J: TRBJ2-5

CDR3: CASAPPGTVASEQYF
DNA: TGTGCCAGCGCCCCCCCCGGGACAGTTGCCTCCGAGCAGTACTTC
D: TRBD1
size: NA
V: TRBV6-1
length: 15
J: TRBJ2-7